These 20 T cell receptor beta chains were all obtained from the same sample, sequenced in a study of Ad26.COV2.S vaccination and SARS-CoV-2 variants. Treatment reported: 15 to 20 received Ad26.COV2.S at low or high dose, single or two shots; five or six received placebo; per-sample allocation not given. It was on day 63 after the first vaccine or placebo injection that samples were taken. Only in-frame clones appear in the TCRdb table, and some are missing; sequencing was by immunoSEQ multiplex PCR. This sample has 350,000 to 450,000 clones, with about nine tenths found just once. The sequences come from peripheral blood, collected in a trial of Ad26.COV2.S vaccine versus placebo. Receptors originate from a person between 18 and 60 years old who received the Ad26.COV2.S COVID-19 vaccine or a placebo.

The V and J genes are TRBV4-1 and TRBJ1-4; D not resolved. V was pared by 0 bases and J by 3 bases, with 8 bases between. Germline CDR1 is MGHRA and CDR2 is YSYEKL. The CDR3 extends over 15 amino acids. Here the CDR3 reads CASSQDGLANEKLFF. The CDR3 nucleotides are TGCGCCAGCAGCCAAGACGGGCTAGCTAATGAAAAACTGTTTTTT.

This CDR3 is CASSQINTEAFF. The CDR3, as DNA: TGCGCCAGCAGTCAAATAAACACTGAAGCTTTCTTT. The J gene is TRBJ1-1, the V gene TRBV23-1; D unresolved. TRBV23-1 is treated as an ORF (open reading frame) with a function not yet certain. The ends were cut back, 2 bases at V and 2 bases at J, with 3 bases in the middle. The CDR3 is 12 residues long.

V gene TRBV28 combines with J gene TRBJ1-2; D ambiguous. Trimming stripped 6 bases from V and 8 bases from J, with 16 bases between. CDR3 length: 13 amino acids. The germline gives CDR1 MDHEN, CDR2 SYDVKM. The CDR3 protein is CASSSRPARGYTF. The CDR3 bases are TGTGCCAGCAGCTCCCGTCCGGCCAGAGGCTACACCTTC.

The V and J genes are TRBV20-1 and TRBJ1-2; D uncertain. The V end lost 5 bases, the J end lost 7 bases, and 11 bases lay between the germline ends. CDR3 size: 11 residues. Germline V gene data show CDR1 as DFQATT and CDR2 as SNEGSKA (reference sequence). The CDR3 coding sequence is TGCAGTGCTCCCAACCAGCGTGGCTACACCTTC. Encoded protein: CSAPNQRGYTF.

V and J are TRBV29-1 and TRBJ1-2; 7 positions match TRBD1. Germline-derived CDR1 and CDR2 are SQVTM and ANQGSEA. The trim removed 1 base at V and 8 bases at J, leaving 4 bases unmatched. The CDR3 has 12 residues. This CDR3 is CSVEGQGRGYTF. CDR3 sequence (DNA): TGCAGCGTTGAAGGACAGGGAAGGGGCTACACCTTC.

This chain links TRBV18 with TRBJ1-1; tentatively, D is TRBD1 (6 bases). Germline CDR1 is KGHSH and CDR2 is LQKENI. V was trimmed by 2 bases and J by 4 bases, leaving 8 bases between them. This CDR3 has 13 amino acids. The CDR3 region has the DNA TGTGCCAGCTCACCAAGGGGGGCCACTGAAGCTTTCTTT. As protein: CASSPRGATEAFF.

The chain uses TRBV9 and TRBJ2-3; D is ambiguous. The V gene's germline CDR1 is SGDLS and CDR2 YYNGEE. The V and J ends lost 0 bases and 2 bases respectively, with 4 bases between them. The CDR3 is made up of 13 amino acids. CDR3 sequence reads: CASSVAYTDTQYF. In nucleotides, the CDR3 is TGTGCCAGCAGCGTAGCGTACACAGATACGCAGTATTTT.

This chain uses TRBV5-4 with TRBJ1-1, with a weak D call TRBD1 (6 bases). Germline assignment: CDR1 SGHNT and CDR2 YYREEE (reference sequence). V was shortened by 6 bases and J by 10 bases, with 13 bases between the two germline ends. The length of the CDR3 is 11 residues. This CDR3 reads CASNVGAAAFF. CDR3 bases: TGTGCCAGCAACGTGGGGGCGGCAGCTTTCTTT.

The CDR3 sequence is CAWSEEGSGEKLFF. In DNA, the CDR3 is TGTGCCTGGAGTGAGGAGGGAAGCGGCGAAAAACTGTTTTTT. V gene TRBV30 combines with J gene TRBJ1-4; D gene unclear. Trimming took 1 base from V and 8 from J, leaving 14 bases between them. CDR1 is GTSNPN and CDR2 is SVGIG in the germline V gene (reference sequence). This CDR3 has 14 amino acids.

The CDR3 sequence is CSASDNEQFF. In DNA, the CDR3 is TGCAGTGCTAGCGACAATGAGCAGTTCTTC. The chain has TRBV20-1 and TRBJ2-1; D unclear. V lost 3 bases and J 5 bases, leaving 2 bases between the germline ends. The germline CDR1 and CDR2 sequences are DFQATT and SNEGSKA (reference sequence). The CDR3 is made up of 10 amino acids.

The chain recombines TRBV6-5 with TRBJ1-1; D is perhaps TRBD1 (6 bases). The CDR3 is made up of 14 amino acids. Germline CDR1 MNHEY, CDR2 SVGAGI. V lost 2 bases and J lost 9, with 16 bases in between. CDR3 sequence: CASSYGGQGSKAFF. The CDR3 DNA reads as TGTGCCAGCAGTTACGGCGGGCAGGGGAGTAAAGCTTTCTTT.

The chain joins TRBV5-4 to TRBJ2-5; 9 nucleotides match TRBD1. The V gene end was trimmed by 7 bases and the J gene end by 2 bases; junction bases not matched to a gene: 6. Germline CDR1 and CDR2: SGHNT and YYREEE (reference sequence). The CDR3 loop spans 14 amino acids. CDR3 nucleotide sequence: TGTGCCAGCGGGCGAGGGACAGGGCAAGAGACCCAGTACTTC. It translates to CASGRGTGQETQYF.

The chain employs TRBV4-3 and TRBJ1-5; D call uncertain. The CDR3 consists of 17 residues. Germline V gene lookup returns CDR1 LGHNA and CDR2 YSLEER. The V and J ends lost 1 base and 3 bases respectively, with 16 bases between them. The CDR3 protein is CASSQGRAGDSNQPQHF. CDR3 coding DNA: TGCGCCAGCAGCCAAGGAAGGGCAGGAGATTCCAATCAGCCCCAGCATTTT.

This rearrangement joins TRBV4-3 to TRBJ2-3; TRBD1 agrees at 12 bases. V gave up 3 bases and J gave up 5 bases; unmatched junction bases: 9. CDR1 and CDR2 (germline): LGHNA, YSLEER. The CDR3 has 17 residues. CDR3 sequence: CASSHSGTGGLEDTQYF. The CDR3 nucleotides read TGCGCCAGCAGCCATTCCGGGACAGGGGGCCTGGAAGATACGCAGTATTTT.

The V call is TRBV7-2, the J call TRBJ2-1, with 9 bases identical to TRBD2. Germline V gene sequence: CDR1 SGHTA, CDR2 FQGNSA. This CDR3 is built from 15 residues. V shed 4 bases and J 5 bases; nucleotides not matched to a gene: 6. CDR3 coding DNA: TGTGCCAGCAGCTCCGGGACTAGCAGGAACAATGAGCAGTTCTTC. Translating gives CASSSGTSRNNEQFF.

This rearrangement joins TRBV19 to TRBJ2-4; tentative D call: TRBD1 (6 bases). V was clipped by 3 bases and J by 0 bases, with 18 bases between them. Germline V gene sequence: CDR1 LNHDA, CDR2 SQIVND (reference sequence). The CDR3 consists of 18 residues. The CDR3 DNA reads TGTGCCAGTAGTATCAGTTCGGTCAGGGGCCTAGCCAAAAACATTCAGTACTTC. Its translation is CASSISSVRGLAKNIQYF.

As DNA, the CDR3 is TGTGCCAGCAGCTTGGGCCCCGGCTCTGGAAACACCATATATTTT. This gives the protein CASSLGPGSGNTIYF. V is TRBV7-6 and J is TRBJ1-3; D gene ambiguous. V lost 3 bases, J lost 0 bases, and 9 bases lay in between. The CDR3 runs 15 residues. CDR1 and CDR2 (germline): SGHVS, FNYEAQ.

The chain is built from TRBV19 and TRBJ1-2; D is possibly TRBD1 (6 bases). Germline CDR1 and CDR2: LNHDA and SQIVND (reference sequence). V dropped 5 bases and J dropped 4 bases, with 14 bases sitting between them. This CDR3 contains 14 residues. This chain's CDR3 is CASSPRTDRYGYTF. In nucleotides, the CDR3 is TGTGCCAGTAGTCCACGGACAGATCGCTATGGCTACACCTTC.

The chain is built from TRBV24-1 and TRBJ2-4, with D tentatively TRBD1 (5 bases). The CDR3 has 14 residues. Germline V gene data show CDR1 as KGHDR and CDR2 as SFDVKD. Trimming stripped 9 bases from V and 7 bases from J, with 18 bases between. CDR3 in amino acids: CATSLGPRGNIQYF. The CDR3 DNA reads as TGTGCCACCTCCTTGGGGCCCCGAGGCAACATTCAGTACTTC.

The rearrangement links TRBV28 to TRBJ1-6; 9 nucleotides match TRBD1. This CDR3 comprises 16 residues. Germline CDR1 reads MDHEN; CDR2 reads SYDVKM. The V gene end was trimmed by 4 bases and the J gene end by 8 bases; junction bases not matched to a gene: 9. CDR3 amino acids: CASSSQGANDDSPLHF. The CDR3 DNA is TGTGCCAGCAGTTCACAGGGGGCGAACGATGATTCACCCCTCCACTTT.